This is a list of T cell receptor beta chains from one sample in a study of T cell responses to AZD1222 COVID-19 vaccine. Sequenced by immunoSEQ multiplex PCR; TCRdb stores in-frame clones only, minus some. The data hold 130,000 to 150,000 clones, with roughly 90% observed a single time. Here the sequenced sample was peripheral blood, taken 28 days after the second dose of the MenACWY control vaccine. The receptor set was obtained from an adult who received the MenACWY meningococcal vaccine as a control. CDR3s include the opening cysteine and the closing phenylalanine or tryptophan. Each record gives: V gene, D gene, J gene, clone size, CDR3 DNA, CDR3 protein. A D gene is named only where the DNA matches it firmly. A row's size may be missing; if present it is once, few, many or a size class.

>TRBV10-3|NA|TRBJ2-1|NA
TGTGCCATCAGTGAGTCCGCGGTTAAACATGAGCAGTTCTTC
CAISESAVKHEQFF
>TRBV19|TRBD1|TRBJ2-7|NA
TGTGCCAGTAGTCCACGACAGGGGGCCGTCTCCTACGAGCAGTACTTC
CASSPRQGAVSYEQYF
>TRBV2|NA|TRBJ2-2|NA
TGTGCCAGCAGTTTTATACAGGACACCGGGGAGCTGTTTTTT
CASSFIQDTGELFF
>TRBV12-5|NA|TRBJ2-6|once
TGTGCTAGTGGGCTCACAGCGGGTTCCTCTGGGGCCAACGTCCTGACTTTC
CASGLTAGSSGANVLTF
>TRBV4-2|NA|TRBJ1-5|few
TGTGCCAGCAGCCAAGGGGTAGGGAGCAATCAGCCCCAGCATTTT
CASSQGVGSNQPQHF
>TRBV28|NA|TRBJ1-2|few
TGTGCCAGCAGCACCTTAAAACCTACCGGGACATACTATGGCTACACCTTC
CASSTLKPTGTYYGYTF
>TRBV11-3|NA|TRBJ1-6|NA
TGTGCCAGCAGCGCCCTGGGTCCCCAAAGTTCACCCCTCCACTTT
CASSALGPQSSPLHF
>TRBV7-2|NA|TRBJ1-6|few
TGTGCCAGCAGCCCCCGTCGGGGGGATAATTCACCCCTCCACTTT
CASSPRRGDNSPLHF
>TRBV4-2|TRBD1|TRBJ1-2|few
TGTGCCAGCAGCCAAGATTGGGGACAGCCATCGGACGGCTACACCTTC
CASSQDWGQPSDGYTF
>TRBV27|TRBD1|TRBJ1-2|NA
TGTGCCAGCAGTCCGCGGGACAGATTGGGATCGGGTGGCTACACCTTC
CASSPRDRLGSGGYTF
>TRBV28|NA|TRBJ1-5|NA
TGTGCCAGCAGCACCCCAGGGTACGGTCAGCCCCAGCATTTT
CASSTPGYGQPQHF
>TRBV7-3|TRBD2|TRBJ2-3|once
TGTGCCAGCAGCTTAGCCCTAGCGGGAGGAGCTGATACGCAGTATTTT
CASSLALAGGADTQYF
>TRBV7-9|NA|TRBJ2-5|few
TGTGCCAGCAGCCCTGGAGAGACCCAGTACTTC
CASSPGETQYF
>TRBV19|NA|TRBJ1-5|NA
TGTGCCAGTAGTATAAGTGCGCAGGCCCTTCAGCCCCAGCATTTT
CASSISAQALQPQHF
>TRBV7-2|NA|TRBJ2-1|NA
TGTGCCAGCAGCTTACCCCGACCCCCCCTCTGGGAGCAGTTCTTC
CASSLPRPPLWEQFF
>TRBV2|NA|TRBJ2-5|NA
TGTGCCAGCAACTCGTGGCCCACGGGGGAGACCCAGTACTTC
CASNSWPTGETQYF
>TRBV5-5|TRBD2|TRBJ2-2|NA
TGTGCCAGCAGCTTTGTTGCGGGAGGGCCAACCGGGGAGCTGTTTTTT
CASSFVAGGPTGELFF
>TRBV10-3|NA|TRBJ2-1|NA
TGTGCCATCAGTGACCGGGACTCCTTCAATGAGCAGTTCTTC
CAISDRDSFNEQFF
>TRBV25-1|NA|TRBJ1-2|NA
TGTGCCACCTCCGTAGGTAACTATGGCTACACCTTC
CATSVGNYGYTF
>TRBV4-1|NA|TRBJ1-1|NA
TGCGCCAGCAGCCAAGTTGGTAACACTGAAGCTTTCTTT
CASSQVGNTEAFF
>TRBV7-9|NA|TRBJ2-6|NA
TGTGCCAGCAGCCCACCCGAAAGGGCCAACGTCCTGACTTTC
CASSPPERANVLTF
>TRBV3-1/TRBV3-2|TRBD2|TRBJ2-7|NA
TGTGCCAGCAGCCCCTTGGGACTAGCGGGCTCCTACGAGCAGTACTTC
CASSPLGLAGSYEQYF
>TRBV10-3|NA|TRBJ2-3|NA
TGTGCCATCAGTGCGCCCGGTACAGATACGCAGTATTTT
CAISAPGTDTQYF
>TRBV5-1|NA|TRBJ1-1|NA
TGCGCCAGCAGCCCGCTTATGAACACTGAAGCTTTCTTT
CASSPLMNTEAFF
>TRBV14|TRBD1|TRBJ1-3|many
TGTGCCAGCAGCCAAGGCTTAGGACAGGGGCCCACTGGAAACACCATATATTTT
CASSQGLGQGPTGNTIYF
>TRBV9|NA|TRBJ2-2|NA
TGTGCCAGCAGCGTCCCCCCACAGGGTACCGGGGAGCTGTTTTTT
CASSVPPQGTGELFF
>TRBV4-2|TRBD1|TRBJ1-2|NA
TGTGCCAGCAGGCCTACCCAGAACCGGGACAGGGACGGCTACACCTTC
CASRPTQNRDRDGYTF
>TRBV4-2|TRBD2|TRBJ2-1|once
TGTGCCAGCAGCCAAGATCTCCCTAGCGGGGGCTACAATGAGCAGTTCTTC
CASSQDLPSGGYNEQFF
>TRBV5-1|NA|TRBJ2-1|once
TGCGCCAGCAGCCGTAGCGGAGTGGACCGCAATGAGCAGTTCTTC
CASSRSGVDRNEQFF
>TRBV7-6|NA|TRBJ2-2|NA
TGTGCCAGCAGCCCTTCCCTAGACAGGATGAAGGCCGGGGAGCTGTTTTTT
CASSPSLDRMKAGELFF
>TRBV9|TRBD1|TRBJ2-5|NA
TGTGCCAGCAGCGTAGCCGGGACAGTGGGAGAGACCCAGTACTTC
CASSVAGTVGETQYF
>TRBV5-4|TRBD2|TRBJ2-1|few
TGTGCCAGCAGCCCTCGGACTAGCGGGGGCAATGAGCAGTTCTTC
CASSPRTSGGNEQFF
>TRBV7-2|TRBD1|TRBJ1-4|NA
TGTGCCAGCAGCTTAGATTTGGGACAGGGGTTAAAAAAACTGTTTTTT
CASSLDLGQGLKKLFF
>TRBV3-1/TRBV3-2|NA|TRBJ2-3|NA
TGTGCCAGCAGCCAATTAGATTGGTTCCTCACAGATACGCAGTATTTT
CASSQLDWFLTDTQYF
>TRBV10-3|NA|TRBJ2-5|NA
TGTGCCATCAGTGAGCAACAAGAGACCCAGTACTTC
CAISEQQETQYF
>TRBV28|NA|TRBJ2-7|NA
TGTGCCAGCAGTTTCAGGGGGGGAGACGAGCAGTACTTC
CASSFRGGDEQYF
>TRBV5-1|NA|TRBJ1-6|NA
TGCGCCAGCAGCTTGAGCGGGCCCCCCTCACCCCTCCACTTT
CASSLSGPPSPLHF
>TRBV7-9|NA|TRBJ2-5|NA
TGTGCCAGCAGCTTAAGTCGAGACCAAGAGACCCAGTACTTC
CASSLSRDQETQYF
>TRBV27|TRBD2|TRBJ2-2|NA
TGTGCCAGCAGTTTTTTAGCGGGGACCAACACCGGGGAGCTGTTTTTT
CASSFLAGTNTGELFF
>TRBV11-2|NA|TRBJ1-6|NA
TGTGCCAGCAGCGTAGCCGACAGCACATGGTCACCCCTCCACTTT
CASSVADSTWSPLHF
>TRBV5-1|NA|TRBJ1-1|NA
TGCGCCAGCAGCTTGGAGGGGCCCGTTGGTGCTTTCTTT
CASSLEGPVGAFF
>TRBV9|TRBD2|TRBJ2-1|NA
TGTGCCAGCAGCGTAAGCGGGAACTCCTACAATGAGCAGTTCTTC
CASSVSGNSYNEQFF
>TRBV10-2|NA|TRBJ2-1|NA
TGCGCCAGCAGGCCTGGGAATTCCCACAATGAGCAGTTCTTC
CASRPGNSHNEQFF
>TRBV18|NA|TRBJ1-1|NA
TGTGCCAGCTCACCGACGGGGAACACTGAAGCTTTCTTT
CASSPTGNTEAFF
>TRBV19|NA|TRBJ2-7|NA
TGTGCCAGTAGTATAGCCTCGGACTACGAGCAGTACTTC
CASSIASDYEQYF
>TRBV25-1|NA|TRBJ2-3|NA
TGTGCCAGCAGCCCCCGGGGGTTCACAGATACGCAGTATTTT
CASSPRGFTDTQYF
>TRBV2|NA|TRBJ1-1|once
TGTGCCAGCCGGTGGGGGAACACTGAAGCTTTCTTT
CASRWGNTEAFF
>TRBV6-5|TRBD1|TRBJ1-1|NA
TGTGCCAGCAGTTACGACAGGGGGAACACTGAAGCTTTCTTT
CASSYDRGNTEAFF
>TRBV12-5|NA|TRBJ2-7|NA
TGTGCTAGTGGTTTGGTGGCTTGGGGGGCTATAGACGAGCAGTACTTC
CASGLVAWGAIDEQYF
>TRBV29-1|NA|TRBJ2-3|NA
TGCAGCGCACCGGGACTCAGCACAGATACGCAGTATTTT
CSAPGLSTDTQYF